What follows is one T cell receptor (beta chain) and its context. Assay version v3.0 of immunoSEQ was used, and it was run at survey level. Sequencing used immunoSEQ multiplex PCR; TCRdb keeps in-frame clones, though not all of them. The table has around 19,000 clones, more than 70% seen once; the top ten hold 3% to 4%. This sample stems from a study of long-term antiretroviral therapy in people with HIV. In germline, CDR1 is SGHAT, CDR2 FQNNGV. V lost 5 bases and J 3 bases, leaving 8 bases between the germline ends. The CDR3 runs 13 residues. The specimen was unsorted PBMCs, collected 2.6 years after starting antiretroviral therapy. The chain employs TRBV11-2 and TRBJ1-5; D is uncertain. This clonotype was obtained from a woman between 50 and 59 years old with HIV. The CDR3 region has the DNA TGTGCCAGCAGCCAGGACCTCAATCAGCCCCAGCATTTT. Protein: CASSQDLNQPQHF. The complete variable domain, with remaining parts taken from reference TRBV11-2 and TRBJ1-5, reads EAGVAQSPRYKIIEKRQSVAFWCNPISGHATLYWYQQILGQGPKLLIQFQNNGVVDDSQLPKDRFSAERLKGVDSTLKIQPAKLEDSAVYLCASSQDLNQPQHFGDGTRLSIL.